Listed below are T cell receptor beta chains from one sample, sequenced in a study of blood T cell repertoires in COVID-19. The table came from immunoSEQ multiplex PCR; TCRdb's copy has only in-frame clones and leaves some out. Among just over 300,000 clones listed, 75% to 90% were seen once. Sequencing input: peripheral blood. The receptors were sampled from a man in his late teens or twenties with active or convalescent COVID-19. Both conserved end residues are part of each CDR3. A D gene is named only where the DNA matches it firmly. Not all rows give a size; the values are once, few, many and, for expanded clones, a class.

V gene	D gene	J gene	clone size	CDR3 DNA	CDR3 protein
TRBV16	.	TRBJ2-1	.	TGTGCCAGCAGCCAATCGGGGCGGAATAATGAGCAGTTCTTC	CASSQSGRNNEQFF
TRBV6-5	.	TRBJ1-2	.	TGTGCCAGCAGTTACTTTAGGGCAGGGGCCGGCTACACCTTC	CASSYFRAGAGYTF
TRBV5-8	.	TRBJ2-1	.	TGTGCCAGCAGCTTTCAGTCGCGGCTCAATGAGCAGTTCTTC	CASSFQSRLNEQFF
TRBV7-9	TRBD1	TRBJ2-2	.	TGTGCCAGCAGCTCGGGGACAGACGGCACCGGGGAGCTGTTTTTT	CASSSGTDGTGELFF
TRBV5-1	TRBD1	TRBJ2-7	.	TGCGCCAGCAGCACGGACAGGGTCGGCGAGCAGTACTTC	CASSTDRVGEQYF
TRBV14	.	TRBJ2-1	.	TGTGCCAGCAGCCAAGAGGGCATCCATGAGCAGTTCTTC	CASSQEGIHEQFF
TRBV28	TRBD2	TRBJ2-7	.	TGTGCCAGCACTCCCGGGGGGGGTCCCTACGAGCAGTACTTC	CASTPGGGPYEQYF
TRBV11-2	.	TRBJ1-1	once	TGTGCCAGCAGCTTAGTGGGGGGGTTAAACACTGAAGCTTTCTTT	CASSLVGGLNTEAFF
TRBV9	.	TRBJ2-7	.	TGTGCCAGCAGCCAGACTAGTAGGCACGAGCAGTACTTC	CASSQTSRHEQYF
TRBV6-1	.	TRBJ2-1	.	TGTGCCAGCAGTGAAGTTAGCTTGAGCTCCTACAATGAGCAGTTCTTC	CASSEVSLSSYNEQFF
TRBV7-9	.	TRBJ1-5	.	TGTGCCAGCAGCTTAGAAGGGGGTATTCAGCCCCAGCATTTT	CASSLEGGIQPQHF
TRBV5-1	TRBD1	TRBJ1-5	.	TGCGCCAGCAGTGCTACAGGGGCGCACAATCAGCCCCAGCATTTT	CASSATGAHNQPQHF
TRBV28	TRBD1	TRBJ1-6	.	TGTGCCAGCAGCCTAGGGACAGGTCATTCACCCCTCCACTTT	CASSLGTGHSPLHF
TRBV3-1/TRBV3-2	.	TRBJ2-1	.	TGTGCCAGCAGGCCCTCGCGGGGCTCCTACAATGAGCAGTTCTTC	CASRPSRGSYNEQFF
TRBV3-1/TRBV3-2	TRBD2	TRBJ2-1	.	TGTGCCAGCAGCCGACCCGAAAGCGGGAGCAGGGTCTTC	CASSRPESGSRVF
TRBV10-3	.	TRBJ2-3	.	TGTGCCATCAACGGGGGATCAGATACGCAGTATTTT	CAINGGSDTQYF
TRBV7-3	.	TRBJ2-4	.	TGTGCCAGCAGCCCTGGGACTGGCAATAGCATTCAGTACTTC	CASSPGTGNSIQYF
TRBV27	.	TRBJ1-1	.	TGTGCCAGCAGTTTACCGCAGTCTGAAGCTTTCTTT	CASSLPQSEAFF
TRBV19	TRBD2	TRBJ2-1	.	TGTGCCAGTATGATCCGGGGGGATCCTCATGAGCAGTTCTTC	CASMIRGDPHEQFF
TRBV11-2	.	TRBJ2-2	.	TGTGCCAGCAGCTTAGATCGGAACACCGGGGAGCTGTTTTTT	CASSLDRNTGELFF
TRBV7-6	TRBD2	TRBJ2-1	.	TGTGCCAGCAGCCCACTTGCGGGGGGGCCTAATGAGCAGTTCTTC	CASSPLAGGPNEQFF
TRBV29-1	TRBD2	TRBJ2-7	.	TGCAGCGGAGGGAGGGAACGCCACGAGCAGTACTTC	CSGGRERHEQYF
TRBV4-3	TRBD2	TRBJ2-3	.	TGCGCCAGCAGCCTCGAAGCGGGGCCTAGCACAGATACGCAGTATTTT	CASSLEAGPSTDTQYF
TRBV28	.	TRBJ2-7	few	TGTGCCACAACGACAGGCACGATCGAGCAGTACTTC	CATTTGTIEQYF
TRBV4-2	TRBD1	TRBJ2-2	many	TGTGCCAGCAGCCCGGGACAGGACACCGGGGAGCTGTTTTTT	CASSPGQDTGELFF
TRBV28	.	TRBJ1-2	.	TGTGCCAGCAGTTTACTGCCGGACAGACCTTATGGCTACACCTTC	CASSLLPDRPYGYTF
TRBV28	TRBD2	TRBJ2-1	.	TGTGCCAGCAGCCCTGCTAGCGGGAGTACCTACAATGAGCAGTTCTTC	CASSPASGSTYNEQFF
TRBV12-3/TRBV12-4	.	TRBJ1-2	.	TGTGCCAGCAGTTCGGACAGAGGCTATGGCTACACCTTC	CASSSDRGYGYTF
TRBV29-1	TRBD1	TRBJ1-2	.	TGCAGCGTTGACCGGACAGGGGCAGGAGGCTACACCTTC	CSVDRTGAGGYTF
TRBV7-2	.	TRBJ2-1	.	TGTGCCAGCAGCTTCCGCTCCCCAGCCCAGGGTGGGAATGAGCAGTTCTTC	CASSFRSPAQGGNEQFF
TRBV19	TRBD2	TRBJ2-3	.	TGTGCCAGTAGTATTGGCGCGGGAGGCCCCGATACGCAGTATTTT	CASSIGAGGPDTQYF
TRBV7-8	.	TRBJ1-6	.	TGTGCCAGCAGCTTAGGCGGAAGCTCCTATAATTCACCCCTCCACTTT	CASSLGGSSYNSPLHF
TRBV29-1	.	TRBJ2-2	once	TGCAGCGTTGTTTCCAAAACCGGGGAGCTGTTTTTT	CSVVSKTGELFF
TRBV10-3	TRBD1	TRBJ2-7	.	TGTGCCATCAATGAACCCTCACAGGGGGGCGACGAGCAGTACTTC	CAINEPSQGGDEQYF
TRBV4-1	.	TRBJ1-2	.	TGCGCCAGCAGCGTCCCACAGGGCGGCTATGGCTACACCTTC	CASSVPQGGYGYTF
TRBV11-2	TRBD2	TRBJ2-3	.	TGTGCCAGCAGCTTAGTGGCTAGCGGGAGTTCAGATACGCAGTATTTT	CASSLVASGSSDTQYF
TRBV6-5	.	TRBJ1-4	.	TGTGCCAGCAGTTATAGAGTCGGGGAAAAACTGTTTTTT	CASSYRVGEKLFF
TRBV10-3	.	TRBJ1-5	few	TGTGCCATCAGTCCTAATAATCAGCCCCAGCATTTT	CAISPNNQPQHF
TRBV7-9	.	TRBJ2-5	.	TGTGCCAGCAGCGATTCTCTAGTGGATCCCCAGTACTTC	CASSDSLVDPQYF
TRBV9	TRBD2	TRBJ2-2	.	TGTGCCAGCAGCGTAGCCGGGACTAGCGTCTCCGCGGAGCTGTTTTTT	CASSVAGTSVSAELFF
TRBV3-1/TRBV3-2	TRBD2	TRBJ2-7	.	TGTGCCAGCAGCTCCAGGACTAGCGGGAGCGTCTACGAGCAGTACTTC	CASSSRTSGSVYEQYF
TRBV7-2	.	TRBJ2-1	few	TGTGCCAGCAGCCGGTACAGTATAGTGGAGGTCAGGGGCGTTGAGCAGTTCTTC	CASSRYSIVEVRGVEQFF
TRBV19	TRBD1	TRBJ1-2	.	TGTGCCAGTAGTTCAGGGGGTGACTATGGCTACACCTTC	CASSSGGDYGYTF
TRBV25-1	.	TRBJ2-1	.	TGTGCCAGCAGCTCCCGAGACAGCGACAATGAGCAGTTCTTC	CASSSRDSDNEQFF
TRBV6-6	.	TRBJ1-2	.	TGTGCCAGCAGTAACGTCAGGGGCGGGGGAGGCTACACCTTC	CASSNVRGGGGYTF